The text below deals with one T cell receptor beta chain. The antigen is undetermined. This sample is part of a study of T cell responses to AZD1222 COVID-19 vaccine. Broader study findings: There were repertoire samples only from the period after the peak T cell response. Nearly half of spike-specific TCRs reportedly target variant regions that are unmutated in the B.1.351 and B.1.1.7 variants. Vaccination with two AZD1222 doses was followed by a rise in Spike-specific TCR breadth and depth.

TCRdb's copy holds only in-frame clones and misses some; the assay was immunoSEQ multiplex PCR. The data contain fewer than 200,000 clones, roughly 88% of them singletons. The TCR comes from an adult who received the AZD1222 COVID-19 vaccine. The source was peripheral blood, collected 28 days after the second AZD1222 dose.

CDR3 amino acids: CSGVGTGGTDTQYF. CDR3 in DNA: TGCAGCGGTGTAGGGACAGGGGGCACAGATACGCAGTATTTT. This sequence joins TRBV29-1 and TRBJ2-3; 10 nucleotides line up with TRBD1. Germline CDR1 and CDR2: SQVTM and ANQGSEA. The CDR3 contains 14 residues. The V gene end was trimmed by 7 bases and the J gene end by 1 base; junction bases not matched to a gene: 5.